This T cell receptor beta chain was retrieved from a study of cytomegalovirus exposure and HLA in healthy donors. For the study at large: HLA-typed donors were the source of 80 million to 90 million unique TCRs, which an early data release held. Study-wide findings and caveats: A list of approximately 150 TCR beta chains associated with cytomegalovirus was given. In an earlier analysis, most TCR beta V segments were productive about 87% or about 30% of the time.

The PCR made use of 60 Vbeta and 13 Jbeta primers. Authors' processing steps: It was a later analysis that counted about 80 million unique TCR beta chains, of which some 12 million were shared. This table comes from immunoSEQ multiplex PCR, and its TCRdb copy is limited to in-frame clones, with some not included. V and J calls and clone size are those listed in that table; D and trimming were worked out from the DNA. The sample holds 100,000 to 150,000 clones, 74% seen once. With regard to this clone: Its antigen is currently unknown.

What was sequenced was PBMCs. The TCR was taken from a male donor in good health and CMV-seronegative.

CDR3 in DNA: TGCGCCAGCAGCCAAGACCCTAGCGGGAGCCAAGAGACCCAGTACTTC. This translates into CASSQDPSGSQETQYF. The rearrangement uses TRBV4-3 and TRBJ2-5, with 10 bases identical to TRBD2. Germline V gene data show CDR1 as LGHNA and CDR2 as YSLEER. Unmatched junction bases numbered 2, after V lost 0 bases and J lost 1 base. The CDR3 spans 16 residues.